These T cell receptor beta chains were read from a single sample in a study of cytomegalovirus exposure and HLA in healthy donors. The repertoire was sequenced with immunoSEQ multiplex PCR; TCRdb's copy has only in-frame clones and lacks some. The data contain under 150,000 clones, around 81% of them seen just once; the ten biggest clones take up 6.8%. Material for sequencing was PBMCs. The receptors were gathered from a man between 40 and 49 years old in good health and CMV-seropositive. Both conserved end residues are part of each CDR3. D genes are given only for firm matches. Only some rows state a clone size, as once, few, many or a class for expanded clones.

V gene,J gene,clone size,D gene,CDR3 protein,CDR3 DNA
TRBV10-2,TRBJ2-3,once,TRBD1,CASRGTGLTDTQYF,TGCGCCAGCAGGGGGACAGGGCTCACAGATACGCAGTATTTT
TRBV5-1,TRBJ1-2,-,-,CASSPRRGATYGYTF,TGCGCCAGCAGCCCCAGGCGGGGGGCTACCTATGGCTACACCTTC
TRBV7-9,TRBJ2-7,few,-,CASSEAQGRSYEQYF,TGTGCCAGCAGCGAGGCGCAGGGGAGATCGTACGAGCAGTACTTC
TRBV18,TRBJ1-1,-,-,CASSTRPGPNTEAFF,TGTGCCAGCTCAACCAGGCCAGGGCCGAACACTGAAGCTTTCTTT
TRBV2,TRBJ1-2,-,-,CASSESTGTRPLGYTF,TGTGCCAGCAGCGAATCAACCGGGACAAGGCCTTTGGGCTACACCTTC
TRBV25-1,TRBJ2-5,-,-,CASSVDSIAETQYF,TGTGCCAGCAGTGTAGACAGCATAGCAGAGACCCAGTACTTC
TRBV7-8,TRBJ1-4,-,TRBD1,CASSLGGTGVIRNEKLFF,TGTGCCAGCAGCTTGGGGGGGACAGGTGTTATTCGTAATGAAAAACTGTTTTTT
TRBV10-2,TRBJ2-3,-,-,CASSDTRLVGTDTQYF,TGCGCCAGCAGTGATACCAGACTAGTCGGCACAGATACGCAGTATTTT
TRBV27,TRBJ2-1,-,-,CASSLAGAQFF,TGTGCCAGCAGTTTAGCGGGGGCGCAGTTCTTC
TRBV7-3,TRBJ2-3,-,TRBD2,CASSSGLAGTSTDTQYF,TGTGCCAGCAGCTCCGGACTAGCGGGTACTAGCACAGATACGCAGTATTTT
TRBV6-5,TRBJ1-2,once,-,CASSPFFAREGYTF,TGTGCCAGCAGCCCCTTTTTCGCCCGGGAGGGCTACACCTTC
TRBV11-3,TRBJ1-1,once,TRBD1,CASSPRQGWRTEVFF,TGTGCCAGCAGCCCGCGACAGGGGTGGAGGACTGAAGTTTTCTTT
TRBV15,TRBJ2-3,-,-,CATSRAGTGGADTQYF,TGTGCCACCAGCAGAGCCGGAACAGGGGGGGCAGATACGCAGTATTTT
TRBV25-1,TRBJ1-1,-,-,CASSVLGDTEAFF,TGTGCCAGCAGTGTTCTAGGGGACACTGAAGCTTTCTTT
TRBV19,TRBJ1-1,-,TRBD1,CASSNPGTGGNTEAFF,TGTGCCAGTAGTAACCCCGGGACAGGGGGGAACACTGAAGCTTTCTTT
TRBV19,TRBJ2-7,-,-,CASSARGPGVEQYF,TGTGCCAGTAGTGCCAGGGGACCAGGGGTCGAGCAGTACTTC
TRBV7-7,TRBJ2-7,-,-,CASSAGLLDEQYF,TGTGCTAGCAGCGCGGGATTATTGGACGAGCAGTACTTC
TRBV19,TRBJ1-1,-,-,CASSRESLNTEAFF,TGTGCCAGTAGTAGAGAATCCCTAAACACTGAAGCTTTCTTT
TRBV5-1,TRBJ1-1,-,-,CASSTLPGGGSEAFF,TGCGCCAGCAGCACCCTTCCCGGGGGTGGATCTGAAGCTTTCTTT
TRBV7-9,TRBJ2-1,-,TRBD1,CASSSSGTGPINEQFF,TGTGCCAGCAGCTCGTCCGGGACAGGGCCTATCAATGAGCAGTTCTTC
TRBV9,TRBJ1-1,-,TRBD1,CASSVGARGEAEAFF,TGTGCCAGCAGCGTAGGGGCCAGGGGGGAGGCTGAAGCTTTCTTT
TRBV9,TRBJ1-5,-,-,CASSPREGNGQPQHF,TGTGCCAGCAGCCCGAGGGAGGGGAACGGGCAGCCCCAGCATTTT
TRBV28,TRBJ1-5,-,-,CASATGRPNQPQHF,TGTGCCAGCGCAACAGGAAGACCCAATCAGCCCCAGCATTTT
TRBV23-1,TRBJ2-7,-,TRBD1,CASRRTDRDNYEQYF,TGCGCCAGCAGACGAACCGACAGGGACAACTACGAGCAGTACTTC
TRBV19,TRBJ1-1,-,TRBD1,CASRSRDRGGTEAFF,TGTGCCAGTCGATCCCGGGACAGGGGGGGGACTGAAGCTTTCTTT
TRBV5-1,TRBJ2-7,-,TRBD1,CASSLGQGNTYEQYF,TGCGCCAGCAGCCTGGGACAGGGAAATACCTACGAGCAGTACTTC
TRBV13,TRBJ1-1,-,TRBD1,CASSRNPGQALNTEAFF,TGTGCCAGCAGCCGCAACCCCGGACAGGCCTTGAACACTGAAGCTTTCTTT
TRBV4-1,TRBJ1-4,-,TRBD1,CASSPGQVATNEKLFF,TGCGCCAGCAGCCCGGGACAGGTTGCAACTAATGAAAAACTGTTTTTT
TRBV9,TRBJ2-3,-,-,CASSLRSGNTQYF,TGTGCCAGCAGCTTGAGATCGGGGAATACGCAGTATTTT
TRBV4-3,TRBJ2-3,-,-,CASSLSRTDTQYF,TGCGCCAGCAGCCTATCTCGCACAGATACGCAGTATTTT
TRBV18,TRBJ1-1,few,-,CASSPIESEAFF,TGTGCCAGCTCACCAATAGAGTCTGAAGCTTTCTTT
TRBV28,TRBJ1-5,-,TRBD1,CASGQGNQPQHF,TGTGCCTCCGGACAGGGGAATCAGCCCCAGCATTTT
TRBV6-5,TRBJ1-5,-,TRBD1,CASSYSGGSGQPQHF,TGTGCCAGCAGTTACTCAGGGGGCTCTGGTCAGCCCCAGCATTTT
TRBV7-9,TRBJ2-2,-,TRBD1,CASSLGTANTGELFF,TGTGCCAGCAGCCTTGGGACAGCCAACACCGGGGAGCTGTTTTTT
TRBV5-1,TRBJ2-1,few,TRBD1,CASSQGQGSYNEQFF,TGCGCCAGCAGCCAGGGACAGGGGTCCTACAATGAGCAGTTCTTC
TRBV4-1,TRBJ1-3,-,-,CASSQDPGSGNTIYF,TGCGCCAGCAGCCAAGATCCGGGCTCTGGAAACACCATATATTTT
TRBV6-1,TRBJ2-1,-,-,CASSEASLGLNEQFF,TGTGCCAGCAGTGAAGCTAGTCTCGGTTTGAATGAGCAGTTCTTC
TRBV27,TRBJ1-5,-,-,CASSFGQGNEPQHF,TGTGCCAGCAGTTTCGGGCAGGGGAACGAGCCCCAGCATTTT
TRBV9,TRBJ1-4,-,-,CASSVGMGPNEKLFF,TGTGCCAGCAGCGTAGGGATGGGGCCGAATGAAAAACTGTTTTTT
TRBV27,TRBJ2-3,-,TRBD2,CASSSALLAGLTDTQYF,TGTGCCAGCAGTTCTGCGCTCCTAGCGGGACTTACAGATACGCAGTATTTT
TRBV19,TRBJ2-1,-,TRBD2,CATMPSGSLYNEQFF,TGTGCCACCATGCCGAGCGGGAGCCTTTACAATGAGCAGTTCTTC
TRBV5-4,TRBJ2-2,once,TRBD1,CASSTQKSHRDRGQTGELFF,TGTGCCAGCAGCACACAAAAATCACACCGGGACAGGGGGCAAACCGGGGAGCTGTTTTTT
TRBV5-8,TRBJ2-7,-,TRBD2,CASSPGGWRAEQYF,TGTGCCAGCAGCCCGGGAGGGTGGAGGGCCGAGCAGTACTTC
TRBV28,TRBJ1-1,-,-,CASGTGFPNTEAFF,TGTGCCAGCGGTACCGGGTTCCCGAACACTGAAGCTTTCTTT
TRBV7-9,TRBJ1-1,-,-,CASRFTELNTEAFF,TGTGCCAGCAGGTTTACAGAGCTGAACACTGAAGCTTTCTTT
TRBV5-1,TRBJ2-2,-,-,CASSLAHRRNTGELFF,TGCGCCAGCAGCTTGGCCCACAGGCGGAACACCGGGGAGCTGTTTTTT
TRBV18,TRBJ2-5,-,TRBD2,CASSPPGLAFGTQYF,TGTGCCAGCTCACCACCGGGACTAGCGTTTGGGACCCAGTACTTC
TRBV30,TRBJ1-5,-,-,CAWSLNGNNQPQHF,TGTGCCTGGAGCTTGAACGGGAACAATCAGCCCCAGCATTTT
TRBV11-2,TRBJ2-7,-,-,CASRPGGSYEQYF,TGTGCCAGCAGGCCGGGGGGCAGCTACGAGCAGTACTTC
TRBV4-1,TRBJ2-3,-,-,CASSQDRAGSRYTQYF,TGCGCCAGCAGCCAAGATAGGGCGGGGTCCCGCTATACGCAGTATTTT
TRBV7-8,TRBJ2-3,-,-,CASSPFPDHLRVGAAGTQYF,TGTGCCAGCAGCCCCTTCCCTGACCATCTCCGGGTAGGGGCCGCAGGTACGCAGTATTTT
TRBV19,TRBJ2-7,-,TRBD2,CASSASGSVSEQYF,TGTGCCAGTAGCGCTAGCGGGAGCGTATCCGAGCAGTACTTC
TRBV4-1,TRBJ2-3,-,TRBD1,CASSQDWTGRGDTQYF,TGCGCCAGCAGCCAAGATTGGACAGGGAGAGGAGATACGCAGTATTTT
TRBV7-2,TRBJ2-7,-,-,CASSSPKGGGPYEQYF,TGTGCCAGCAGCTCTCCGAAGGGAGGGGGGCCCTACGAGCAGTACTTC
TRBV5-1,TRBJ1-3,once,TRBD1,CASSPGAPGGSSGNTIYF,TGCGCCAGCAGCCCGGGGGCTCCAGGGGGCTCTTCTGGAAACACCATATATTTT
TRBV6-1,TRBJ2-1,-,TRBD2,CASSAGASGTPGIEQFF,TGTGCCAGCAGTGCCGGAGCTAGCGGGACTCCAGGTATAGAGCAGTTCTTC